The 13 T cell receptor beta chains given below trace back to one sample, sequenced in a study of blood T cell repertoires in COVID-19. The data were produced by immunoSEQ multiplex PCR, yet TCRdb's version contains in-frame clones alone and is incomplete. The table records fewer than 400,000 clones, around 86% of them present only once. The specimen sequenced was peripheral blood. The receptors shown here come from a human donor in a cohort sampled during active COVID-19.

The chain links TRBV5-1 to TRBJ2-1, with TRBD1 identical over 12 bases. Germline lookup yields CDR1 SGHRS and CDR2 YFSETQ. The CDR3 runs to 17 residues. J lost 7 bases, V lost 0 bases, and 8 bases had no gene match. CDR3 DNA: TGCGCCAGCAGCTTGGAGGCCGGGACAGGGGGCCGGAATGAGCAGTTCTTC. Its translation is CASSLEAGTGGRNEQFF.

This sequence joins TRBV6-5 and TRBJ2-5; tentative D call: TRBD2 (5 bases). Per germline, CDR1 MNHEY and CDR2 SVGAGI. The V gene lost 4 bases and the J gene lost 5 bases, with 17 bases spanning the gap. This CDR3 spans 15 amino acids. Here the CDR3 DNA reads TGTGCCAGCAGTTCCCAGCGCGGGCTCGGGGAGACCCAGTACTTC. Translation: CASSSQRGLGETQYF.

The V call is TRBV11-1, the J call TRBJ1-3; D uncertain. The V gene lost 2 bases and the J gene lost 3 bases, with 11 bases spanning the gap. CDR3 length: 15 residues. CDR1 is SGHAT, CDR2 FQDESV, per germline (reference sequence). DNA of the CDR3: TGTGCCAGCAGCTTATCATCACAAGATGGAAACACCATATATTTT. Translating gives CASSLSSQDGNTIYF.

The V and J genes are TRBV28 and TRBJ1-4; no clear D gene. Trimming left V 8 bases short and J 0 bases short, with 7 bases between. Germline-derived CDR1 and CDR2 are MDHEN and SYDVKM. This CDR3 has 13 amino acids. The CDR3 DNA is TGTGCCAGCTCAGGCCCAACTAATGAAAAACTGTTTTTT. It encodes CASSGPTNEKLFF.

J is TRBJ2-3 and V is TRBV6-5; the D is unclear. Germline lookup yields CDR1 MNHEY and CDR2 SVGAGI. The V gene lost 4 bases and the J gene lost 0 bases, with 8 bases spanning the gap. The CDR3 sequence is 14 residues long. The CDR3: CASSSSASTDTQYF. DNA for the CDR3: TGTGCCAGCAGTTCTTCAGCGAGCACAGATACGCAGTATTTT.

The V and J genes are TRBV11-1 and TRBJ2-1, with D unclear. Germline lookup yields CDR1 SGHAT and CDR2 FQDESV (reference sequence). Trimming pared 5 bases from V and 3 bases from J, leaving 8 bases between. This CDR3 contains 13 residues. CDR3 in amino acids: CASSQTGYNEQFF. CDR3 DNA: TGTGCCAGCAGCCAGACTGGCTACAATGAGCAGTTCTTC.

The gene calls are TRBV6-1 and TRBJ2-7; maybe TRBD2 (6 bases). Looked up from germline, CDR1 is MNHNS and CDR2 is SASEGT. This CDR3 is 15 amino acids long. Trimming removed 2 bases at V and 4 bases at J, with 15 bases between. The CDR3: CASSEMDAGPYEQYF. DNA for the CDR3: TGTGCCAGCAGTGAAATGGATGCGGGACCATACGAGCAGTACTTC.

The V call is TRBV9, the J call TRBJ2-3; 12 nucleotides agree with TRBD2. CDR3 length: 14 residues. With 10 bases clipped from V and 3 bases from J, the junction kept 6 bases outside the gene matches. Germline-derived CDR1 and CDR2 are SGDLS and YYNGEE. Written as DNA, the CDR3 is TGTGCCCGTACGGGACTAGCGGGTACAGATACGCAGTATTTT. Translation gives CARTGLAGTDTQYF.

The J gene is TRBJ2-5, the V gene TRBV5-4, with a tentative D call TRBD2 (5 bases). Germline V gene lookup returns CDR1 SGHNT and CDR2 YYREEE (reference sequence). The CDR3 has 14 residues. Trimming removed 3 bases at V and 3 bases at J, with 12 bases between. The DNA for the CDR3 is TGTGCCAGCAGCTCGGCCGGGATAAAAGAGACCCAGTACTTC. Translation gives CASSSAGIKETQYF.

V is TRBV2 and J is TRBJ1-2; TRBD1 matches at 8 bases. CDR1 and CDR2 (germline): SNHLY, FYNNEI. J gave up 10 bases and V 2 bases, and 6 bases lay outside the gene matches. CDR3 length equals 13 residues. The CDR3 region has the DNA TGTGCCAGCAGTGAACGACAGGGGCAACCCTACACCTTC. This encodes CASSERQGQPYTF.

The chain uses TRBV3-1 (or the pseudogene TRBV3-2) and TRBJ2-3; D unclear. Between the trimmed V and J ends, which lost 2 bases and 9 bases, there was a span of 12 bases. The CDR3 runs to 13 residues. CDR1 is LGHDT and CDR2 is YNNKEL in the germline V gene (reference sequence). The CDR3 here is CASSQLTGVTQYF. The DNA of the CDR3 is TGTGCCAGCAGCCAACTAACTGGAGTCACGCAGTATTTT.

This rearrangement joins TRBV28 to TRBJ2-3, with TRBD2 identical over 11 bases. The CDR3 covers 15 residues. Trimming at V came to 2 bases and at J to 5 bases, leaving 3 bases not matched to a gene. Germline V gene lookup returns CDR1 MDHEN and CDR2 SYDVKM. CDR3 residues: CASSLIAGGQDTQYF. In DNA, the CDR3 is TGTGCCAGCAGTTTAATAGCGGGAGGGCAAGATACGCAGTATTTT.

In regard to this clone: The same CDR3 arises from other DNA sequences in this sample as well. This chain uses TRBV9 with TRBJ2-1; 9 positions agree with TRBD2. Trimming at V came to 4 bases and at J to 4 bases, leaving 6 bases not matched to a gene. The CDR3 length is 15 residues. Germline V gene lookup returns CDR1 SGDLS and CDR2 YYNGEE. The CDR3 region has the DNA TGTGCCAGCAGCCCAAGACTAGCGGAATACAATGAGCAGTTCTTC. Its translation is CASSPRLAEYNEQFF.